A single sample is the source of the 23 T cell receptor beta chains below, sequenced in a study of cytomegalovirus exposure and HLA in healthy donors. Both 60 Vbeta primers and 13 Jbeta primers went into the PCR. Here immunoSEQ multiplex PCR was the method, and the copy in TCRdb shows in-frame clones only, minus some. The table has some 130,000 clones, about 74% seen once. The material sequenced was PBMCs. These receptors were taken from a man aged 35 to 55 in good health and CMV-seronegative.

About this clone: Within the sample, other DNA sequences also encode this same CDR3. The V gene is TRBV18, the J gene TRBJ1-1; D gene unclear. Trimming left V 3 bases short and J 2 bases short, with 7 bases between. Germline V gene lookup returns CDR1 KGHSH and CDR2 LQKENI. CDR3 length: 13 amino acids. The CDR3 coding sequence is TGTGCCAGCTCACCCTCCGTAAACACTGAAGCTTTCTTT. Protein: CASSPSVNTEAFF.

The chain joins TRBV11-3 to TRBJ1-1; TRBD1 agrees at 10 bases. The CDR3 extends over 16 amino acids. The J segment lost 4 bases and the V segment lost 2 bases, leaving 7 bases of the junction unmatched. Germline assignment: CDR1 SGHNT and CDR2 YENEEA. This CDR3 reads CASSLSPRDRGTEAFF. CDR3 coding DNA: TGTGCCAGCAGCTTATCGCCCCGGGACAGGGGCACTGAAGCTTTCTTT.

The CDR3 loop is CASSVGRVNTF. The DNA of the CDR3 is TGTGCCAGCAGTGTGGGCAGGGTAAACACCTTC. The chain couples TRBV2 to TRBJ1-2; D is possibly TRBD1 (5 bases). Germline CDR1 is SNHLY and CDR2 is FYNNEI. The CDR3 covers 11 residues. The germline V and J ends were trimmed by 4 bases and 12 bases, with 12 bases remaining between them.

The J gene is TRBJ1-3, the V gene TRBV7-9; D gene uncertain. The CDR3 loop spans 15 amino acids. Trimming stripped 3 bases from V and 0 bases from J, with 9 bases between. In germline, CDR1 is SEHNR, CDR2 FQNEAQ (reference sequence). The CDR3 DNA follows: TGTGCCAGCAGCTTTGGTCTGAGCTCTGGAAACACCATATATTTT. It is translated as CASSFGLSSGNTIYF.

V gene TRBV27 combines with J gene TRBJ2-2; the match to TRBD1 covers 7 bases. Trimming removed 5 bases from V and 7 bases from J; junction bases left unmatched: 7. Germline CDR1 reads MNHEY; CDR2 reads SMNVEV (reference sequence). CDR3 length: 14 amino acids. The CDR3 region has the DNA TGTGCCAGCAGTAGACAGGGTATAGGCGGGGAGCTGTTTTTT. Protein product: CASSRQGIGGELFF.

This clone was counted between two and nine times. V is TRBV28 and J is TRBJ2-5; 7 bases align to TRBD1. The V segment lost 4 bases and the J segment 4 bases; nucleotides outside the gene matches: 9. CDR3 length: 15 amino acids. Per germline, CDR1 MDHEN and CDR2 SYDVKM. The CDR3 protein is CASSSRQGVGETQYF. The DNA for the CDR3 is TGTGCCAGCAGTTCCCGACAGGGTGTCGGAGAGACCCAGTACTTC.

The V gene is TRBV5-6, the J gene TRBJ2-1; tentatively, D is TRBD2 (5 bases). CDR1 SGHDT and CDR2 YYEEEE come from the germline V gene. CDR3 length: 18 residues. V lost 2 bases, J lost 2 bases, and 20 bases lay in between. The CDR3 reads CASSFSAPGVATYNEQFF. The CDR3 coding sequence is TGTGCCAGCAGCTTTTCGGCCCCCGGGGTGGCGACCTACAATGAGCAGTTCTTC.

The chain links TRBV13 to TRBJ2-2; D might be TRBD2 (6 bases). This CDR3 is 17 amino acids long. Trimming left V 6 bases short and J 7 bases short, with 24 bases between. Germline CDR1 PRHDT, CDR2 FYEKMQ (reference sequence). The CDR3 sequence is CASRAGVVREFGGELFF. The CDR3 DNA is TGTGCCAGCAGGGCTGGGGTGGTTCGGGAGTTCGGCGGGGAGCTGTTTTTT. The full variable domain, in which reference TRBV13 and TRBJ2-2 provide the parts outside the CDR3, is AAGVIQSPRHLIKEKRETATLKCYPIPRHDTVYWYQQGPGQDPQFLISFYEKMQSDKGSIPDRFSAQQFSDYHSELNMSSLELGDSALYFCASRAGVVREFGGELFFGEGSRLTVL.

The chain carries TRBV28 and TRBJ1-3, with 7 bases that match TRBD1. This CDR3 contains 14 residues. Losses at the gene ends were 4 bases for V and 2 bases for J; bases not matched to a gene: 2. The germline gives CDR1 MDHEN, CDR2 SYDVKM. CDR3 bases: TGTGCCAGCAGTTACGACAGGGCTGGAAACACCATATATTTT. It codes for CASSYDRAGNTIYF. Full variable domain (rest looked up from reference TRBV28 and TRBJ1-3): DVKVTQSSRYLVKRTGEKVFLECVQDMDHENMFWYRQDPGLGLRLIYFSYDVKMKEKGDIPEGYSVSREKKERFSLILESASTNQTSMYLCASSYDRAGNTIYFGEGSWLTVV.

The chain employs TRBV4-2 and TRBJ2-3, with unresolved D. There are 13 residues in the CDR3. Germline V gene sequence: CDR1 LGHNA, CDR2 YNFKEQ. Trimming removed 0 bases from V and 9 bases from J, with 10 bases in between. As DNA, the CDR3 is TGTGCCAGCAGCCAAGATGCGAGTAACACGCAGTATTTT. This translates into CASSQDASNTQYF.

V gene TRBV11-3 combines with J gene TRBJ2-6, with 7 bases matching TRBD1. V was clipped by 5 bases and J by 2 bases; unmatched bases: 15. Germline V lookup: CDR1 SGHNT, CDR2 YENEEA. The CDR3 extends over 19 amino acids. CDR3 DNA sequence: TGTGCCAGCAGCCCGCGGACAGGCCCAGTGGAAGCTGGGGCCAACGTCCTGACTTTC. Translating gives CASSPRTGPVEAGANVLTF.

J is TRBJ2-5 and V is TRBV6-5; TRBD1 matches at 9 bases. Trimming at V came to 5 bases and at J to 6 bases, leaving 7 bases not matched to a gene. The CDR3 spans 14 residues. Germline V lookup: CDR1 MNHEY, CDR2 SVGAGI. The CDR3, as DNA: TGTGCCAGCAGTCAGGGACAGGGCGGAAAGACCCAGTACTTC. Translated: CASSQGQGGKTQYF.

In its sample, this clone was seen a few times. This chain links TRBV27 with TRBJ2-1; the match to TRBD2 covers 7 bases. The CDR3 contains 16 residues. Trimming at V came to 6 bases and at J to 2 bases, leaving 10 bases not matched to a gene. Germline V gene data show CDR1 as MNHEY and CDR2 as SMNVEV (reference sequence). CDR3 sequence reads: CASRLSDLAAYNEQFF. The CDR3 coding sequence is TGTGCCAGCAGGCTATCCGATCTAGCGGCCTACAATGAGCAGTTCTTC.

The gene calls are TRBV10-3 and TRBJ1-1; TRBD1 is a possible D gene (5 bases). This CDR3 contains 14 residues. Germline lookup yields CDR1 ENHRY and CDR2 SYGVKD. Trimming removed 10 bases from V and 5 bases from J, with 20 bases in between. DNA for the CDR3: TGTGCCACCGTCCGCGGGGCCCCAGGTACTGAAGCTTTCTTT. Translating it yields CATVRGAPGTEAFF.

V and J are TRBV4-3 and TRBJ2-7; 11 nucleotides agree with TRBD1. The CDR3 length is 14 residues. Germline CDR1 and CDR2: LGHNA and YSLEER. V lost 3 bases and J lost 3; bases outside the gene matches: 1. The CDR3 sequence is CASSQGQGDYEQYF. In DNA form, the CDR3 reads TGCGCCAGCAGCCAGGGACAGGGGGACTACGAGCAGTACTTC.

The chain has TRBV14 and TRBJ2-7; D is undetermined. V lost 5 bases and J lost 2, with 7 bases in between. Germline loops: CDR1 SGHDN, CDR2 FVKESK. The CDR3 contains 12 residues. Here the CDR3 DNA reads TGTGCCAGCAGCTCTGTCCCCTACGAGCAGTACTTC. It encodes CASSSVPYEQYF.

The genes are TRBV6-5 and TRBJ1-4; TRBD1 matches 10 bases. Germline V gene data show CDR1 as MNHEY and CDR2 as SVGAGI. V shed 8 bases and J 7 bases; nucleotides not matched to a gene: 4. The CDR3 consists of 13 residues. CDR3 nucleotides: TGTGCCAGCGGGGGGGACAGGGGTGAAAAACTGTTTTTT. This sequence encodes CASGGDRGEKLFF.

The CDR3 DNA is TGTGCCAGCAGCAAAATTCGCCCGACAGGGGGTTTCACAGATACGCAGTATTTT. This translates into CASSKIRPTGGFTDTQYF. J is TRBJ2-3 and V is TRBV21-1; whether TRBD1, the table's D call, matches the DNA was not checked. TRBV21-1 is marked as a pseudogene. This CDR3 comprises 18 residues.

The V and J genes are TRBV7-9 and TRBJ1-1; a possible D gene is TRBD1 (6 bases). V dropped 6 bases and J dropped 5 bases, with 22 bases sitting between them. CDR1 and CDR2 (germline): SEHNR, FQNEAQ (reference sequence). CDR3 size: 16 residues. In DNA form, the CDR3 reads TGTGCCAGCAGAGGTACGACAGCGGGGGGCGAGACTGAAGCTTTCTTT. Translated: CASRGTTAGGETEAFF.

This clone was counted a few times. The chain is built from TRBV30 and TRBJ2-7, with 11 bases aligning to TRBD2. The germline gives CDR1 GTSNPN, CDR2 SVGIG (reference sequence). The CDR3 covers 15 residues. V dropped 0 bases and J dropped 4; count of bases not matched to a gene: 5. The CDR3 nucleotides read TGTGCCTGGAGTGTCGAGACTAGCGGGGTGTACGAGCAGTACTTC. It is translated as CAWSVETSGVYEQYF.

The chain couples TRBV5-6 to TRBJ1-3; D remains unclear. The CDR3 runs 14 residues. Trimming shortened V by 4 bases and J by 0 bases, and 8 bases separated the two germline ends. Germline CDR1 is SGHDT and CDR2 is YYEEEE. The CDR3 nucleotides read TGTGCCAGCAGCGTCGGGAACTCTGGAAACACCATATATTTT. Amino acid sequence: CASSVGNSGNTIYF.

Here the CDR3 reads CASSPGQGYQPQHF. Here the CDR3 DNA reads TGCGCCAGCAGCCCGGGACAGGGGTATCAGCCCCAGCATTTT. The genes are TRBV4-1 and TRBJ1-5, with 10 bases matching TRBD1. CDR3 length: 14 amino acids. The ends lost 4 bases at V and 5 bases at J; junction bases unmatched: 2. Germline-derived CDR1 and CDR2 are MGHRA and YSYEKL.

This clone was observed a handful of times. The chain combines TRBV30 with TRBJ1-1; no definite D call. CDR3 length: 13 residues. The V end was cut by 6 bases, the J end by 1 base, with 12 bases between. The germline CDR1 and CDR2 sequences are GTSNPN and SVGIG (reference sequence). The CDR3 here is CACTSTGNTEAFF. CDR3 nucleotides: TGTGCCTGCACATCGACGGGGAACACTGAAGCTTTCTTT.